A single T cell receptor beta chain is shown here with its context. Its matching antigen is unknown. This CDR3 spans 14 amino acids. V shed 5 bases and J shed 11 bases, with 19 bases lying between them. Germline CDR1 is SNHLY and CDR2 is FYNNEI. The data derive from a study of identical twins. Overall study findings and caveats: Twins shared beta out-of-frame sequences in excess, but this excess was weaker.

Each CDR3 protein gets one entry after TCRdb re-called the 5' RACE reads with MiXCR. The table has more than 1.5 million distinct CDR3 sequences, 32% seen once. Healthy Caucasians, and only they, were the donors. This receptor was taken from a newborn girl in good health. The rearrangement links TRBV2 to TRBJ1-5, with D perhaps matching TRBD1 (6 bases). The specimen sequenced was cord blood. The CDR3, as DNA: TGTGCCAGCAGTAGAGAGGTTGGGGGCCTATCCCAGCATTTT. As protein: CASSREVGGLSQHF.